This T cell receptor (beta chain) was retrieved from a study of brain T cells in children with intractable seizures. Broader study findings: Pre- and post-surgery blood differed in depth, so pre-surgery absences may be undersampling. HCMV serostatus was not known, and viral specificity came from CDR3 similarity only.

As regards this clone: What it binds is unknown.

This CDR3 is 12 amino acids long. V was clipped by 3 bases and J by 3 bases, with 7 bases between them. The germline gives CDR1 SGHRS, CDR2 YFSETQ. The assay was immunoSEQ multiplex PCR, and TCRdb's table has in-frame clones only and misses some. The data show around 38,000 clones, with over 75% seen just once and about 6% held by the top ten. The sequenced cases were selected for having the highest brain T cell transcript signatures. Before surgery, patients took at least one anti-epileptic drug. V gene TRBV5-1 combines with J gene TRBJ2-7; a weak D match, TRBD2 (6 bases). This receptor was obtained from a girl aged 2-10 years with tuberous sclerosis and intractable seizures. Sequencing used peripheral blood, obtained at surgery. The CDR3 DNA reads TGCGCCAGCAGCTACGGGGGCTACGAGCAGTACGTC. This translates into CASSYGGYEQYV.